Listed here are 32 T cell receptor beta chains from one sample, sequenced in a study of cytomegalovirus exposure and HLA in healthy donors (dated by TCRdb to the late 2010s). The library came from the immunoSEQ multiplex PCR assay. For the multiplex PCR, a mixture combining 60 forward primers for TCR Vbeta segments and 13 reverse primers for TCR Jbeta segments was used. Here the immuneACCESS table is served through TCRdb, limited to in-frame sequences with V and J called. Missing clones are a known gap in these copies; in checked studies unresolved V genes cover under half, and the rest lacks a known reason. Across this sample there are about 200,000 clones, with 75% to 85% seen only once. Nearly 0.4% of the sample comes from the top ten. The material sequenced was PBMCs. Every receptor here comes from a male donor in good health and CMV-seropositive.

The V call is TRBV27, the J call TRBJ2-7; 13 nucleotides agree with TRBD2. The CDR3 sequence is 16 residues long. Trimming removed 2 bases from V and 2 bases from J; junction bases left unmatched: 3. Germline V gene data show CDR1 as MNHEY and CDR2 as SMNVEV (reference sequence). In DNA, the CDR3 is TGTGCCAGCAGTTTAGCCACTAGCGGGGGGGCCTACGAGCAGTACTTC. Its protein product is CASSLATSGGAYEQYF.

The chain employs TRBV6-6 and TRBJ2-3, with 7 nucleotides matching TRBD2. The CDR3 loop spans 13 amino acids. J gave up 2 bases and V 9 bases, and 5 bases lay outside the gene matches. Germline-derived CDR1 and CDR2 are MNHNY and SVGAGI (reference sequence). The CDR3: CASWGGYTDTQYF. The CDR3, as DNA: TGTGCCAGTTGGGGGGGGTACACAGATACGCAGTATTTT.

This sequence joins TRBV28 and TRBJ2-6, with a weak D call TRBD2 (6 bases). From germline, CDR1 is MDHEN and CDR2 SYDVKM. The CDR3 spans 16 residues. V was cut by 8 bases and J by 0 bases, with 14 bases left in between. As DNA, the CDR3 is TGTGCCAGCCGGGAAGGGAGGAGCTCTGGGGCCAACGTCCTGACTTTC. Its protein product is CASREGRSSGANVLTF. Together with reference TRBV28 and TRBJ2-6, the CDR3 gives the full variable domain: DVKVTQSSRYLVKRTGEKVFLECVQDMDHENMFWYRQDPGLGLRLIYFSYDVKMKEKGDIPEGYSVSREKKERFSLILESASTNQTSMYLCASREGRSSGANVLTFGAGSRLTVL.

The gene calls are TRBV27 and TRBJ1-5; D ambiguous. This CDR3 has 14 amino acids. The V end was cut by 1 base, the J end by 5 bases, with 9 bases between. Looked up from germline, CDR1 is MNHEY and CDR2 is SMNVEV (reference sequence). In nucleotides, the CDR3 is TGTGCCAGCAGTTTATACTGGCAGGATCAGCCCCAGCATTTT. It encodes CASSLYWQDQPQHF.

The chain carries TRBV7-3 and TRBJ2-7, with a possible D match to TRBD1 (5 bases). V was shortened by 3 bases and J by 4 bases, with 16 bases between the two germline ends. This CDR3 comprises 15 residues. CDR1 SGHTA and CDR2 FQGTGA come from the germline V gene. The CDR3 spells CASSFGPAGNYEQYF. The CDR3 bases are TGTGCCAGCAGCTTTGGTCCAGCAGGGAATTACGAGCAGTACTTC.

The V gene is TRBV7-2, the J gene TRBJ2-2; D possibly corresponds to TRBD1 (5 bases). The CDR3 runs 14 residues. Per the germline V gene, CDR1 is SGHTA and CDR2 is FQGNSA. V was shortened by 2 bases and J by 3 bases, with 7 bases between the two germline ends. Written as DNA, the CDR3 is TGTGCCAGCAGCTTACAGGGCGACACCGGGGAGCTGTTTTTT. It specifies CASSLQGDTGELFF.

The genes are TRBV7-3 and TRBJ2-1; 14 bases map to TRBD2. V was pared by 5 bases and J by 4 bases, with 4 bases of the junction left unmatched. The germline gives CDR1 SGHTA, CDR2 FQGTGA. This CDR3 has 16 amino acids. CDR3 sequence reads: CASSRGLAGVYNEQFF. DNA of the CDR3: TGTGCCAGCAGCAGGGGACTAGCGGGGGTTTACAATGAGCAGTTCTTC.

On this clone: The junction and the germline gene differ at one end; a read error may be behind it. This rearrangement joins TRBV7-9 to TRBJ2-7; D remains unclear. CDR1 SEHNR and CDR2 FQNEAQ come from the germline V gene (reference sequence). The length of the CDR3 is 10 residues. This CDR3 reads CSSSSLEQYF. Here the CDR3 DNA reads TGTTCCAGCAGCTCACTCGAGCAGTACTTC.

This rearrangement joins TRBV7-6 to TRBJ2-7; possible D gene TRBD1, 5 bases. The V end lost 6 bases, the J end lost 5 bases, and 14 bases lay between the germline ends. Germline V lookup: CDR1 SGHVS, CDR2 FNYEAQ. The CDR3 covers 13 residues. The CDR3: CASSNREGDEQYF. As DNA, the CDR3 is TGTGCCAGCAGTAATCGTGAAGGGGACGAGCAGTACTTC.

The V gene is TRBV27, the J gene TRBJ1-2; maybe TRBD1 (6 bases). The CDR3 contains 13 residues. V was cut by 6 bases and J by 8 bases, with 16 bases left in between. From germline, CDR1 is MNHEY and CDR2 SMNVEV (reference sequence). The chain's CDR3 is CASRDGTSRGYTF. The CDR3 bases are TGTGCCAGCAGGGATGGGACAAGCCGCGGCTACACCTTC.

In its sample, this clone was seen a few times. Here the CDR3 DNA reads TGTGCCAGCAGCCTGGGGGGGGCCCTCTCCTACGAGCAGTACTTC. It specifies CASSLGGALSYEQYF. This chain uses TRBV9 with TRBJ2-7; D possibly corresponds to TRBD2 (7 bases). Germline CDR1 SGDLS, CDR2 YYNGEE. The CDR3 totals 15 residues. V shed 4 bases and J shed 0 bases, with 14 bases lying between them. Based on the CDR3 plus reference TRBV9 and TRBJ2-7, the full variable domain is DSGVTQTPKHLITATGQRVTLRCSPRSGDLSVYWYQQSLDQGLQFLIQYYNGEERAKGNILERFSAQQFPDLHSELNLSSLELGDSALYFCASSLGGALSYEQYFGPGTRLTVT.

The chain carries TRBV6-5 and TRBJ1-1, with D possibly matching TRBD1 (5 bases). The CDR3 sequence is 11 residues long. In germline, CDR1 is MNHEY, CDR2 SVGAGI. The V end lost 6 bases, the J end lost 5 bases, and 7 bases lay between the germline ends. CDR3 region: CASRRGTEAFF. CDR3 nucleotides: TGTGCCAGCAGAAGGGGAACTGAAGCTTTCTTT.

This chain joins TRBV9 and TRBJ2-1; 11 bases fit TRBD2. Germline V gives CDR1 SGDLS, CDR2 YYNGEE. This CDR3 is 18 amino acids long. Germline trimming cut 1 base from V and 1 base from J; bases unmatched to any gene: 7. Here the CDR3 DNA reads TGTGCCAGCAGCGTACGCCTAGCGGGAGGAGAGTCCTACAATGAGCAGTTCTTC. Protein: CASSVRLAGGESYNEQFF.

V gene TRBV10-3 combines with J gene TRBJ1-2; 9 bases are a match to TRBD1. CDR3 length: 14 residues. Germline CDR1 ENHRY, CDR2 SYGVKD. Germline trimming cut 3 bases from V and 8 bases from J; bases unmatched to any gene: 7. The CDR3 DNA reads TGTGCCATCAGTGATCCGGGACAGGGAGGCGGCTACACCTTC. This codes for CAISDPGQGGGYTF.

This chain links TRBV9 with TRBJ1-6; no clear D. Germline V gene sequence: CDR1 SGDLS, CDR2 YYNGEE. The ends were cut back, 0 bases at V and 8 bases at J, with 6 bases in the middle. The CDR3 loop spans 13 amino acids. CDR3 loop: CASSVVAYSPLHF. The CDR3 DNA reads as TGTGCCAGCAGCGTAGTGGCCTATTCACCCCTCCACTTT.

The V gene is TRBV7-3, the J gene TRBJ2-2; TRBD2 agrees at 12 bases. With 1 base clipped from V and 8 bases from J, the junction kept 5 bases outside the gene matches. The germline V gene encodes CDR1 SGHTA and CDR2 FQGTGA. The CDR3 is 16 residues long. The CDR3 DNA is TGTGCCAGCAGCTTAAACTCACTAGCGGGAGGTGGGGAGCTGTTTTTT. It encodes CASSLNSLAGGGELFF.

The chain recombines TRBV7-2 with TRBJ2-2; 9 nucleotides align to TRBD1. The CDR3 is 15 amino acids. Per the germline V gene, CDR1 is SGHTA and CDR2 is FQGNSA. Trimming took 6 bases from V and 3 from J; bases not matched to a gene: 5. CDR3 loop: CASRRTGADTGELFF. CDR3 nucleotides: TGTGCCAGCAGGCGGACAGGGGCGGACACCGGGGAGCTGTTTTTT.

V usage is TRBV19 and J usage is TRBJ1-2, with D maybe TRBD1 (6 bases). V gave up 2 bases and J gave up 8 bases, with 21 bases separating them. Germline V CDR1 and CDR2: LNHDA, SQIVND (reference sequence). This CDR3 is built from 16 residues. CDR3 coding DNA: TGTGCCAGTAGTATACAGGGGTCCGCAATTTCGTCCGGCTACACCTTC. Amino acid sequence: CASSIQGSAISSGYTF.

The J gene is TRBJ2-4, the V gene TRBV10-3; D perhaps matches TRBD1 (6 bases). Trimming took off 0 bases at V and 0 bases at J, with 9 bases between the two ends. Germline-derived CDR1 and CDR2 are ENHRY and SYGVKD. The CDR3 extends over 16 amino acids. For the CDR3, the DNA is TGTGCCATCAGTGAGTCAACAGGGCTAGCCAAAAACATTCAGTACTTC. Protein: CAISESTGLAKNIQYF.

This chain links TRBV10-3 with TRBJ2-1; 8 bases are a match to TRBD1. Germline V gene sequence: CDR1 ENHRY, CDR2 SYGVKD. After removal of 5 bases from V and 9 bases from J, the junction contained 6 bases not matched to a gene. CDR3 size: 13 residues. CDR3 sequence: CAISSTGDSEQFF. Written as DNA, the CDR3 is TGTGCCATCAGTTCGACAGGGGATAGTGAGCAGTTCTTC.

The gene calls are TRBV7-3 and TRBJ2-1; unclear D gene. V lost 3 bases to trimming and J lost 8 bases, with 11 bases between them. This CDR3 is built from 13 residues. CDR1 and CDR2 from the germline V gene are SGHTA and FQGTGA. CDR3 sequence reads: CASSFIATDEQFF. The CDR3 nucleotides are TGTGCCAGCAGCTTTATCGCCACAGATGAGCAGTTCTTC. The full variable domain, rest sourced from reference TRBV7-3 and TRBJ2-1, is GAGVSQTPSNKVTEKGKYVELRCDPISGHTALYWYRQSLGQGPEFLIYFQGTGAADDSGLPNDRFFAVRPEGSVSTLKIQRTERGDSAVYLCASSFIATDEQFFGPGTRLTVL.

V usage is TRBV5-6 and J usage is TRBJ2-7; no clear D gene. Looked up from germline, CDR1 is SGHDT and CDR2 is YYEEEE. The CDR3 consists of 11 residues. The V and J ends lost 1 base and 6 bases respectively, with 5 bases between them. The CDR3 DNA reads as TGTGCCAGCAGCTTGCACGGCGAGCAGTACTTC. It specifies CASSLHGEQYF.

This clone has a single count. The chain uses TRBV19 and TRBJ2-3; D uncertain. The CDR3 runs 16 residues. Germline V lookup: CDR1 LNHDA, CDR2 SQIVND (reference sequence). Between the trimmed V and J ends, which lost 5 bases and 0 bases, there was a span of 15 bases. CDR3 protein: CASSPNDFSSTDTQYF. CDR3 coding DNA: TGTGCCAGTAGTCCGAACGACTTCTCTAGCACAGATACGCAGTATTTT.

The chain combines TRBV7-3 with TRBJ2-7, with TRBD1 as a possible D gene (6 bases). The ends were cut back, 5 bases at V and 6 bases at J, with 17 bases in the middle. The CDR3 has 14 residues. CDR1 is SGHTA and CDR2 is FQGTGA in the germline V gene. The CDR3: CASSLYRDGSEQYF. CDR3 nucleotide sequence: TGTGCCAGCAGCCTTTACAGGGACGGGTCCGAGCAGTACTTC.

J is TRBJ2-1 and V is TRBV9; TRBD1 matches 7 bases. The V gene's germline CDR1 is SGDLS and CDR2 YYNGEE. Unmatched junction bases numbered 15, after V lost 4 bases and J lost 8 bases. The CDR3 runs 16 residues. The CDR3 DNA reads TGTGCCAGCAGCTCCCCCGACAGGGCCCTTGGGGATGAGCAGTTCTTC. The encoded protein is CASSSPDRALGDEQFF.

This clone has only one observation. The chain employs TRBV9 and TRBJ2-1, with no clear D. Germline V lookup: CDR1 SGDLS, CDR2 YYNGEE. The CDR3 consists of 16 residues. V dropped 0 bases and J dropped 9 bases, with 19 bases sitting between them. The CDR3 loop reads CASSVVGQPSNGEQFF. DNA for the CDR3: TGTGCCAGCAGCGTAGTGGGCCAGCCGTCCAATGGTGAGCAGTTCTTC.

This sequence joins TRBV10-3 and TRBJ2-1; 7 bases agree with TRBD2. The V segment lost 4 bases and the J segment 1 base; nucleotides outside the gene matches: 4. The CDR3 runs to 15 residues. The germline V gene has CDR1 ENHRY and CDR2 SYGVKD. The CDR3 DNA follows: TGTGCCATCAGTGGGGGGAGGGGATCCTACAATGAGCAGTTCTTC. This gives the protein CAISGGRGSYNEQFF.

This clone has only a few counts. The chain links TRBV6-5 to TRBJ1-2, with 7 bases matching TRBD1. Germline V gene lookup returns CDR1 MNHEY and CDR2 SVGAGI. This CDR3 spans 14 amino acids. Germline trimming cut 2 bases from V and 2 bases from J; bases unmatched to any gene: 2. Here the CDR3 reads CASSYRDRNYGYTF. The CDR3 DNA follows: TGTGCCAGCAGTTACAGGGACAGAAACTATGGCTACACCTTC.

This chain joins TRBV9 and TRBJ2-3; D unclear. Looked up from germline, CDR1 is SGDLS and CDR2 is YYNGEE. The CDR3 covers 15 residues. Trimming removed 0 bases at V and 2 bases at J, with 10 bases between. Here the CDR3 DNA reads TGTGCCAGCAGCGTAGGTGTCTCCTACACAGATACGCAGTATTTT. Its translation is CASSVGVSYTDTQYF. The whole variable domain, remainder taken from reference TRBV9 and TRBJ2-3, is DSGVTQTPKHLITATGQRVTLRCSPRSGDLSVYWYQQSLDQGLQFLIQYYNGEERAKGNILERFSAQQFPDLHSELNLSSLELGDSALYFCASSVGVSYTDTQYFGPGTRLTVL.

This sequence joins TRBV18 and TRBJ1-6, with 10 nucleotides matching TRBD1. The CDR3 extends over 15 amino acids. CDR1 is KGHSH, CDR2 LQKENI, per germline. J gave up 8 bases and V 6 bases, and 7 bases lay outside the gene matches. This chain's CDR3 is CASSDRGGFDSPLHF. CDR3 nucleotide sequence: TGTGCCAGCTCGGACAGGGGGGGCTTCGATTCACCCCTCCACTTT.

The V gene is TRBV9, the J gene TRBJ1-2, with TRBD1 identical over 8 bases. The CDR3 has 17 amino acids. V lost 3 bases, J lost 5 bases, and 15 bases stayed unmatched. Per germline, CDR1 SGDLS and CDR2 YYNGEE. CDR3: CASSDNRGSLGLYGYTF. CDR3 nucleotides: TGTGCCAGCAGCGACAACAGGGGGAGTCTCGGCTTGTATGGCTACACCTTC. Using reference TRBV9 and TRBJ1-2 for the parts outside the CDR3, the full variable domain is DSGVTQTPKHLITATGQRVTLRCSPRSGDLSVYWYQQSLDQGLQFLIQYYNGEERAKGNILERFSAQQFPDLHSELNLSSLELGDSALYFCASSDNRGSLGLYGYTFGSGTRLTVV.

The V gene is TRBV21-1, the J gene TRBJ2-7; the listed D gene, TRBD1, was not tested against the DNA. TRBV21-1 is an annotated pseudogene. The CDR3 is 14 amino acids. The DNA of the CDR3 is TGTGCCAGCATCCGAACTACAGGGGGAAACGAGCAGTACTTC. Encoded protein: CASIRTTGGNEQYF.